This T cell receptor (beta chain) was sequenced in a study of glioma-infiltrating T cells after dendritic cell vaccination. At the level of the study: Patients received autologous tumor lysate-pulsed dendritic cell vaccination between about 2002 and 2013. Monocyte-derived dendritic cells, cultured roughly 7 days with IL-4 and GM-CSF, were pulsed with autologous tumor lysate.

V lost 5 bases, J lost 9 bases, and 7 bases stayed unmatched. This CDR3 contains 15 residues. Germline CDR1 reads SGHVS; CDR2 reads FQNEAQ. Profiling relied on immunoSEQ multiplex PCR, and the TCRdb table lists in-frame clones only, not all of them. Of about 99,000 clones listed, roughly 80% are singletons. The sample holds one count of this clone. What it binds is not known. Study conclusions and caveats: Higher TCR clonality did not directly relate to longer survival.

The chain links TRBV7-8 to TRBJ2-1; the match to TRBD2 covers 13 bases. The TCR originated in a human donor with glioblastoma. This material consisted of blood, taken before dendritic cell vaccination. The CDR3 sequence: CASSPRTSGGGEQFF. Written as DNA, the CDR3 is TGTGCCAGCAGCCCTCGGACTAGCGGGGGTGGTGAGCAGTTCTTC.